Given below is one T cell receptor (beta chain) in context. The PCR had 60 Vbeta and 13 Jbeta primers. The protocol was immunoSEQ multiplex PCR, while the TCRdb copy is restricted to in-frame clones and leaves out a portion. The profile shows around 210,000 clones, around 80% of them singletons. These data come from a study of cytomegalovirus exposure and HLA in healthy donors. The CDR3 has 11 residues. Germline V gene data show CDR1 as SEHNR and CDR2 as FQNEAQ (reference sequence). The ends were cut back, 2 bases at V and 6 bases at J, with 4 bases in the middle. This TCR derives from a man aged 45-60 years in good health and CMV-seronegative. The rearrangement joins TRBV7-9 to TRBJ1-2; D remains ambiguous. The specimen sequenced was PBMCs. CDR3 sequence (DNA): TGTGCCAGCAGCTTATCAGATGGCTACACCTTC. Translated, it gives CASSLSDGYTF.